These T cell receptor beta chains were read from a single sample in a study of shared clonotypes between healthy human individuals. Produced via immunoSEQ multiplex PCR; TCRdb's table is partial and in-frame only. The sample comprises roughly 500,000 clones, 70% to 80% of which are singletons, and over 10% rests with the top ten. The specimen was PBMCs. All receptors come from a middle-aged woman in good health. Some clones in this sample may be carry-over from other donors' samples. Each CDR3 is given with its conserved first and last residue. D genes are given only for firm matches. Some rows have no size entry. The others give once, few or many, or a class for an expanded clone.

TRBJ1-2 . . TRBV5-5 CASSPLDGAHGYTF TGTGCCAGCAGCCCTCTGGACGGCGCACATGGCTACACCTTC
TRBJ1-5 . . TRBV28 CASSLRNQPQHF TGTGCCAGCAGTTTACGGAATCAGCCCCAGCATTTT
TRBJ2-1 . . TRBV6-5 CASSHRDSPSNEQFF TGTGCCAGCAGCCACCGGGACTCCCCCTCCAATGAGCAGTTCTTC
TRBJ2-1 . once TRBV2 CASSWADDEQFF TGTGCCAGCAGTTGGGCTGACGATGAGCAGTTCTTC
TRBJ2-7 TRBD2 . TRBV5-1 CASRPGTSGYEQYF TGCGCCAGCAGACCCGGGACTAGCGGTTACGAGCAGTACTTC
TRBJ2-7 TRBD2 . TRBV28 CASSRLGLAGFSYEQYF TGTGCCAGCAGCCGACTCGGACTAGCGGGCTTCTCCTACGAGCAGTACTTC
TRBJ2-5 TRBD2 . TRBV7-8 CASSLLAGYQETQYF TGTGCCAGCAGCTTACTAGCGGGGTACCAAGAGACCCAGTACTTC
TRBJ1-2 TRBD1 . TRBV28 CASTLDRAIYGYTF TGTGCCAGCACCTTGGACAGGGCGATCTATGGCTACACCTTC
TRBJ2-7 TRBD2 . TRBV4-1 CASSQESRRLAGGFPSYEQYF TGCGCCAGCAGCCAAGAGTCAAGGAGACTAGCGGGGGGTTTTCCTTCCTACGAGCAGTACTTC
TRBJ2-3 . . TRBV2 CASHLARGTDTQYF TGTGCCAGCCATCTAGCGAGAGGCACAGATACGCAGTATTTT
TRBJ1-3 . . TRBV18 CASSPGDSGNTIYF TGTGCCAGCTCACCAGGAGACTCTGGAAACACCATATATTTT
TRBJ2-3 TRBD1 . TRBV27 CASSLDRALGVAQYF TGTGCCAGCAGTTTGGACAGGGCTCTAGGAGTAGCGCAGTATTTT
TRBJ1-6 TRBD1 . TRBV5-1 CASSPGTGSRAPLHF TGCGCCAGCAGCCCCGGGACAGGGTCGCGGGCACCCCTCCACTTT
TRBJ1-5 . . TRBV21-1 CASTRGTSYTTRQPQHF TGTGCCAGCACCCGTGGGACATCTTATACAACTCGTCAGCCCCAGCATTTT
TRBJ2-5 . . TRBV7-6 CASRRGETQYF TGTGCCAGCAGGCGGGGAGAGACCCAGTACTTC
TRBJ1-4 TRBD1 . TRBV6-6 CASSYPPRGQGEKLFF TGTGCCAGCAGTTACCCCCCCAGGGGGCAGGGGGAAAAACTGTTTTTT
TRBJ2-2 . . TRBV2 CASSDEVNNELFF TGTGCCAGCAGTGATGAGGTTAACAACGAGCTGTTTTTT
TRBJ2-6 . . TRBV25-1 CASSEFRGGANVLTF TGTGCCAGCAGTGAATTCAGGGGTGGGGCCAACGTCCTGACTTTC
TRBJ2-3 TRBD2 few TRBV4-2 CASSSLAVAGDTQYF TGTGCCAGCAGCTCTCTAGCGGTTGCGGGAGATACGCAGTATTTT
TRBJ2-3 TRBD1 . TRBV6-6 CASSSRTGGSDTQYF TGTGCCAGCAGTTCCCGGACAGGGGGGTCAGATACGCAGTATTTT
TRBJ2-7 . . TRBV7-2 CASSLDRDTSEQYF TGTGCCAGCAGCTTAGATCGGGACACGAGCGAGCAGTACTTC
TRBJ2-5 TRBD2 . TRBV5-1 CASGLAGVQETQYF TGCGCCAGTGGACTAGCGGGGGTCCAAGAGACCCAGTACTTC
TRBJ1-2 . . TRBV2 CASRNGPGGGYTF TGTGCCAGCAGAAACGGACCGGGCGGTGGCTACACCTTC
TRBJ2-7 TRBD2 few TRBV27 CATLAGAPYEQYF TGTGCCACCCTAGCGGGGGCCCCCTACGAGCAGTACTTC
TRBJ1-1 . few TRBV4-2 CASSQYGEAFF TGTGCCAGCAGCCAGTATGGTGAAGCTTTCTTT
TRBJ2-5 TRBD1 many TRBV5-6 CASSRTGWETQYF TGTGCCAGCAGTCGGACAGGCTGGGAGACCCAGTACTTC
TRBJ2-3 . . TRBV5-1 CASNVGGGLRVTQYF TGCGCCAGCAACGTGGGAGGGGGGCTCCGCGTTACGCAGTATTTT
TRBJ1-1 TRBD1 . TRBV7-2 CASSGWTGPNTEAFF TGTGCCAGCAGCGGATGGACAGGGCCGAACACTGAAGCTTTCTTT